This TCR beta chain emerged from a study of beta chain features in type 1 diabetes. Study information: Sorted cells, 90 million to 120 million in number, were examined across all samples. Findings and caveats of the study: Type 1 diabetes patients showed a moderate but significant shortening of TCRB CDR3s in all four CD4+ subsets. No resolution was reached here on whether HLA type influences TCRB rearrangement.

CDR3 length: 14 residues. V lost 4 bases and J lost 4, with 16 bases in between. The germline V gene has CDR1 SQVTM and CDR2 ANQGSEA. Remarks on this clone: Its antigen is not known.

Expressed TCRB transcripts got sequenced, as all isolated RNA was reverse transcribed. Clones were sequenced by immunoSEQ multiplex PCR, and TCRdb holds only the in-frame ones, with some missing. This table holds around 180,000 clones, approximately 8.4% found once. The receptor comes from a man in his late teens or twenties with type 1 diabetes. Source material: central memory CD4+ T cells from blood. The chain combines TRBV29-1 with TRBJ1-2; a possible D gene is TRBD1 (5 bases). Written as DNA, the CDR3 is TGCAGCGTTGCTCCCCCAGGGTCCAGCTATGGCTACACCTTC. Translation gives CSVAPPGSSYGYTF.